Below are 8 T cell receptor beta chains sequenced from a single sample in a study of shared clonotypes between healthy human individuals. Here immunoSEQ multiplex PCR was the method, and the copy in TCRdb shows in-frame clones only, minus some. The sample lists roughly 2.2 million clones, just over 90% occurring once. The specimen was naive CD4+ T cells from PBMCs. Regarding subset: CD45RA+ positively selected. These receptors all stem from a man between 18 and 29 years old in good health. Some clones in this sample may be carry-over from other donors' samples.

Note on this clone: This sample includes further DNA sequences coding for the same CDR3. The chain has TRBV29-1 and TRBJ2-3; the D gene could be TRBD1 or TRBD2 (5 bases each). Germline loops: CDR1 SQVTM, CDR2 ANQGSEA. The V and J ends lost 6 bases and 3 bases respectively, with 10 bases between them. The CDR3 is 12 residues long. The CDR3 is CSVGTTTDTQYF. The CDR3, as DNA: TGCAGCGTCGGGACCACGACAGATACGCAGTATTTT.

The CDR3 region is CASSSHPGTGNTGELFF. CDR3 coding DNA: TGTGCCAGCAGCTCGCACCCCGGGACAGGGAACACCGGGGAGCTGTTTTTT. V and J are TRBV7-9 and TRBJ2-2; TRBD1 matches at 8 bases. CDR3 length equals 17 residues. Germline assignment: CDR1 SEHNR and CDR2 FQNEAQ (reference sequence). J was trimmed by 1 base and V by 4 bases; bases with no gene match: 8.

With respect to this clone: Within the sample, other DNA sequences also encode this same CDR3. This sequence joins TRBV18 and TRBJ2-3; 12 bases fit TRBD2. From germline, CDR1 is KGHSH and CDR2 LQKENI. The CDR3 loop spans 16 amino acids. The trim removed 0 bases at V and 6 bases at J, leaving 4 bases unmatched. The chain's CDR3 is CASSPPLAGGTDTQYF. The CDR3 DNA reads as TGTGCCAGCTCACCACCCCTAGCGGGAGGGACCGATACGCAGTATTTT.

A single count supports this clone. The V call is TRBV30, the J call TRBJ1-4; D is ambiguous. This CDR3 has 12 residues. CDR1 is GTSNPN, CDR2 SVGIG, per germline (reference sequence). Trimming left V 5 bases short and J 12 bases short, with 16 bases between. The CDR3 spells CAWGGGIGELFF. CDR3 nucleotide sequence: TGTGCCTGGGGCGGTGGAATCGGGGAACTGTTTTTT.

The V and J genes are TRBV7-2 and TRBJ2-5, with a tentative D call TRBD2 (6 bases). CDR1 is SGHTA and CDR2 is FQGNSA in the germline V gene. The CDR3 consists of 15 residues. V shed 2 bases and J shed 3 bases, with 13 bases lying between them. CDR3 region: CASSLLALEEETQYF. CDR3 in DNA: TGTGCCAGCAGCTTACTAGCGCTAGAAGAAGAGACCCAGTACTTC.

The chain uses TRBV29-1 and TRBJ1-1; D may be TRBD1 (5 bases). The CDR3 totals 16 residues. Per germline, CDR1 SQVTM and CDR2 ANQGSEA. Trimming pared 4 bases from V and 0 bases from J, leaving 18 bases between. CDR3 bases: TGCAGCGTTGCGGATGGGGGGTGGAAGATGAACACTGAAGCTTTCTTT. Protein sequence: CSVADGGWKMNTEAFF. The whole variable domain, remainder taken from reference TRBV29-1 and TRBJ1-1, is SAVISQKPSRDICQRGTSLTIQCQVDSQVTMMFWYRQQPGQSLTLIATANQGSEATYESGFVIDKFPISRPNLTFSTLTVSNMSPEDSSIYLCSVADGGWKMNTEAFFGQGTRLTVV.

The sample holds one count of this clone. The same CDR3 is also encoded by other DNA sequences in this sample. The V call is TRBV5-6, the J call TRBJ2-7; 9 bases line up with TRBD1. J was trimmed by 2 bases and V by 4 bases; bases with no gene match: 1. The CDR3 runs 13 residues. The germline CDR1 and CDR2 sequences are SGHDT and YYEEEE. The CDR3 DNA is TGTGCCAGCAGCAGACAGGGGGCCTACGAGCAGTACTTC. Its translation is CASSRQGAYEQYF.

The gene calls are TRBV15 and TRBJ1-3; 10 positions agree with TRBD1. V lost 3 bases to trimming and J lost 0 bases; unmatched junction nucleotides: 14. CDR3 length: 20 residues. The V gene's germline CDR1 is LNHNV and CDR2 YYDKDF (reference sequence). Written as DNA, the CDR3 is TGTGCCACCAGCAGGGCCGGACAGGGGGTCCTTCTAAGCTCTGGAAACACCATATATTTT. The encoded protein is CATSRAGQGVLLSSGNTIYF. The whole variable domain, filled in from reference TRBV15 and TRBJ1-3, reads DAMVIQNPRYQVTQFGKPVTLSCSQTLNHNVMYWYQQKSSQAPKLLFHYYDKDFNNEADTPDNFQSRRPNTSFCFLDIRSPGLGDTAMYLCATSRAGQGVLLSSGNTIYFGEGSWLTVV.